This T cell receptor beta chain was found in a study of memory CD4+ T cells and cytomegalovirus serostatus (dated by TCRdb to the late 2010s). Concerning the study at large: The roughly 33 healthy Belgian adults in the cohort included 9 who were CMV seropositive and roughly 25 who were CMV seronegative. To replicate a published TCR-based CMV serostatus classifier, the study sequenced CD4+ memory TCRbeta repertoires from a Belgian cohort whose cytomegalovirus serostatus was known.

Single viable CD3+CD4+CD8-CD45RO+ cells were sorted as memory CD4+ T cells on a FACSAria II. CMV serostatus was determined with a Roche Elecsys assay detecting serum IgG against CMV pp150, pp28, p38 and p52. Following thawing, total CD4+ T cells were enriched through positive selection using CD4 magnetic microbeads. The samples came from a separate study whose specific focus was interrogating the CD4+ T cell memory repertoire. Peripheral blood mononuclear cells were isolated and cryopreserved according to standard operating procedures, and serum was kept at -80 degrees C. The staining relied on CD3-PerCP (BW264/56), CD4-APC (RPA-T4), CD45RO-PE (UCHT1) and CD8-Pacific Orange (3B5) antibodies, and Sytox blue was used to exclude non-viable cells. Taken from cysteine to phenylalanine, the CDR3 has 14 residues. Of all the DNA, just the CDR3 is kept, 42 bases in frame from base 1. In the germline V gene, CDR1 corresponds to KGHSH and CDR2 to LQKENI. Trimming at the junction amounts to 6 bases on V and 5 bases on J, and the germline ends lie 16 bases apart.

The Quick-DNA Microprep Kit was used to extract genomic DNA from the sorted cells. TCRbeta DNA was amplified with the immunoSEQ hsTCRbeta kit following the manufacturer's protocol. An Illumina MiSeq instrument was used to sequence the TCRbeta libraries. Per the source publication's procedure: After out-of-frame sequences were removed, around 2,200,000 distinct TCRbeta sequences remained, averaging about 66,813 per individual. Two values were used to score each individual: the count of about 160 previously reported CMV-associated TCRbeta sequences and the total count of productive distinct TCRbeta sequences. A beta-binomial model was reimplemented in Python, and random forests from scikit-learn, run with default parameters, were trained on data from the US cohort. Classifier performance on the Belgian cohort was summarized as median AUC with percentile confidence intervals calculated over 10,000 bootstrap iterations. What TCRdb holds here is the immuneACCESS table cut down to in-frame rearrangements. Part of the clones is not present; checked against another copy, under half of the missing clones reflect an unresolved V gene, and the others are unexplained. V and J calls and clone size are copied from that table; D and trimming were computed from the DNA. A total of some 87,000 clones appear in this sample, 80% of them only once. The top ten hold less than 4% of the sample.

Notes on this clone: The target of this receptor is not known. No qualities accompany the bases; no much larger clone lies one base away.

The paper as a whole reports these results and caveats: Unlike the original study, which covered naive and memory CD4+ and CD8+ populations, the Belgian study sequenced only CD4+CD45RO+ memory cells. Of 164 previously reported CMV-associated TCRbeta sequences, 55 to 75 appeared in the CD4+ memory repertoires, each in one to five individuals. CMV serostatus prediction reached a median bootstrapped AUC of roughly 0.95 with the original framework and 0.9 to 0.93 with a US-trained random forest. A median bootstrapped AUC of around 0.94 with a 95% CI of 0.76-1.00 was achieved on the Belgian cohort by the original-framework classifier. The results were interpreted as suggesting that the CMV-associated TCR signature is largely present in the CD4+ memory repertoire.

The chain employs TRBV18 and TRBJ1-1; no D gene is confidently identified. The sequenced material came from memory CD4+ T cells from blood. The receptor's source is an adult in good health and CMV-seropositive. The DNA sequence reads TGTGCCAGCTCTCCCCTAAACCGTGGAACTGAAGCTTTCTTT. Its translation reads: CASSPLNRGTEAFF.